The clone carrying this TCR beta chain has a count of ten or more. What it binds is unknown. Per the original methods: For papillary thyroid cancer, a distant-metastasis classifier was constructed from CDR3 differences observed across clinicopathological groups. TCRdb redid the clone calls on the PCR reads using MiXCR. Here the V and J calls rest on TCRdb's processing, not on the authors' analysis. Of approximately 84,000 clones in the sample, 14% to 15% were seen once. The entry originates in a study of metastatic and nonmetastatic thyroid tumors. Turning to the study itself: Peripheral blood and tumor or nodule samples from malignant and benign thyroid patients were compared.

V dropped 1 base and J dropped 2 bases, with 18 bases sitting between them. CDR3 length: 17 amino acids. Looked up from germline, CDR1 is DFQATT and CDR2 is SNEGSKA (reference sequence). Thyroid surgery was performed in patients who had received no treatment beforehand. Whole-study findings and limits: When malignant thyroid tumors were compared with benign nodules, TCR beta diversity was reportedly significantly higher in the malignant tumors. This held in both blood and tumor samples.

The sequence was obtained from a female donor with papillary thyroid cancer or a benign thyroid nodule (not recorded which). Some clones in this sample may be carry-over from other donors' samples. Sequences were obtained from blood. The chain couples TRBV20-1 to TRBJ1-5; a weak D match, TRBD1 (5 bases). CDR3 region: CSARVVGVQRGNQPQHF. CDR3 DNA sequence: TGCAGTGCTAGAGTTGTGGGGGTTCAGCGGGGCAATCAGCCCCAGCATTTT.